This TCR beta chain was identified during a study of T cells of healthy individuals. This clonotype was seen many times. Germline CDR1 and CDR2: SGHTA and FQGTGA. The CDR3 runs 13 residues. The junction had 3 bases not matched to a gene; V was cut back by 5 bases and J by 2 bases. From the 5' RACE reads, TCRdb called clonotypes with MiXCR, one entry per CDR3 protein. Among roughly 76,000 distinct CDR3 sequences, about 5.5% were seen once, and the ten largest hold 7.5% to 8%. The clonotype comes from a female donor in good health. The genes are TRBV7-3 and TRBJ2-7, with TRBD1 identical over 7 bases. This CDR3 is CASSRGTAYEQYF. Written as DNA, the CDR3 is TGTGCCAGCAGCCGAGGGACAGCCTACGAGCAGTACTTC.